A single sample gave rise to the 7 T cell receptor beta chains below, sequenced in a study of identical twins. TCRdb re-called the 5' RACE reads through MiXCR, storing one row per CDR3 protein. The sample consists of 400,000 to 550,000 distinct CDR3 sequences, more than 20% of them appearing once. This sample also belongs to another study, concerning T cells expressing NK-cell markers.

Sample: CD4+ T cells sorted from blood. These receptors came from a woman aged 18 to 35 in good health.

The rearrangement uses TRBV20-1 and TRBJ2-5; 12 bases align to TRBD2. Germline CDR1 reads DFQATT; CDR2 reads SNEGSKA (reference sequence). This CDR3 has 14 amino acids. The trim removed 5 bases at V and 4 bases at J, leaving 5 bases unmatched. The CDR3 loop reads CSAHPGLAGETQYF. The DNA of the CDR3 is TGCAGTGCTCATCCGGGACTAGCGGGAGAGACCCAGTACTTC.

The CDR3 spells CASSLVASVFRGSYNEQFF. In DNA form, the CDR3 reads TGTGCCAGCAGCTTGGTGGCCAGCGTTTTTAGGGGATCCTACAATGAGCAGTTCTTC. The chain couples TRBV5-4 to TRBJ2-1; TRBD1 might be the D (5 bases). The CDR3 runs to 19 residues. Trimming took off 0 bases at V and 1 base at J, with 20 bases between the two ends. Germline values: CDR1 SGHNT, CDR2 YYREEE (reference sequence).

The gene calls are TRBV2 and TRBJ2-7; TRBD1 might be the D (5 bases). The CDR3 runs 12 residues. V was pared by 8 bases and J by 2 bases, with 10 bases between. Germline CDR1 is SNHLY and CDR2 is FYNNEI. CDR3 residues: CASCRQPYEQYF. The CDR3 DNA follows: TGTGCCAGCTGCCGACAGCCCTACGAGCAGTACTTC.

This clonotype was seen only a few times. The J gene is TRBJ2-3, the V gene TRBV6-1, with a possible D match to TRBD2 (5 bases). Germline V CDR1 and CDR2: MNHNS, SASEGT. The V gene lost 5 bases and the J gene lost 2 bases, with 14 bases spanning the gap. The CDR3 runs 15 residues. The CDR3 sequence is CASSRAERSTDTQYF. Here the CDR3 DNA reads TGTGCCAGCAGTCGAGCGGAAAGATCCACAGATACGCAGTATTTT.

This chain uses TRBV20-1 with TRBJ2-3; D gene uncertain. V lost 5 bases to trimming and J lost 6 bases, with 18 bases between them. The germline gives CDR1 DFQATT, CDR2 SNEGSKA (reference sequence). This CDR3 has 14 residues. The CDR3 spells CSALLGLLSDTQYF. CDR3 nucleotide sequence: TGCAGTGCTCTACTGGGTCTCCTTTCGGATACGCAGTATTTT.

This clonotype has more than one count but fewer than ten. This rearrangement joins TRBV7-8 to TRBJ2-2; D not certain. Germline-derived CDR1 and CDR2 are SGHVS and FQNEAQ. V dropped 9 bases and J dropped 6 bases, with 14 bases sitting between them. This CDR3 region has 13 residues. The CDR3 sequence: CASRTEAAGELFF. In DNA, the CDR3 is TGTGCCAGTAGAACCGAAGCTGCCGGGGAGCTGTTTTTT.

The CDR3 is CASRDLQTGELFF. In DNA, the CDR3 is TGTGCCAGCAGGGATTTACAGACCGGGGAGCTGTTTTTT. The V and J genes are TRBV12-3 or TRBV12-4 and TRBJ2-2; D is ambiguous. Trimming took off 6 bases at V and 5 bases at J, with 10 bases between the two ends. The CDR3 has 13 residues.